Detailed here is one TCR beta chain. Its antigen remains unidentified. This record belongs to a study of graft-versus-host responses after intestinal transplantation. Study details: Among the recipients, transplants were multivisceral, liver-intestinal, or isolated intestinal.

The CDR3 has 16 amino acids. Germline V lookup: CDR1 MGHRA, CDR2 YSYEKL. After removal of 0 bases from V and 3 bases from J, the junction contained 4 bases not matched to a gene. The protocol was immunoSEQ multiplex PCR, while the TCRdb copy is restricted to in-frame clones and leaves out a portion. This sample carries about 39,000 clones, roughly 96% of them seen once, and the ten largest clones take 0.22%. Broader study findings: When patients had graft-donor T cell macrochimerism, their allografts held high graft-versus-host to host-versus-graft clonal ratios. Early declines in HvG clones that occurred post-transplant were associated with peak circulating GvH clone levels.

The specimen was unstimulated CD8+ T cells sorted from spleen or lymph node cells, collected before transplant. The chain combines TRBV4-1 with TRBJ2-3, with TRBD2 matching 9 bases. The clonotype originates from a human donor who was the organ donor for an intestinal transplant. This CDR3 reads CASSQDFTSGTDTQYF. In DNA form, the CDR3 reads TGCGCCAGCAGCCAAGATTTTACTAGCGGGACAGATACGCAGTATTTT.